This section outlines one T cell receptor beta chain sequence together with its context. This sample was taken from a study of cytomegalovirus exposure and HLA in healthy donors. Primers: 60 Vbeta forward and 13 Jbeta reverse. The table came from immunoSEQ multiplex PCR; TCRdb's copy has only in-frame clones and leaves some out. Counted here are about 100,000 clones, around 74% occurring once; the ten biggest clones make up 11% to 15%. The specimen sequenced was PBMCs. This TCR derives from a male donor in good health and CMV-seropositive.

CDR3 sequence reads: CASSAGQANYEQYF. CDR3 in DNA: TGTGCCAGCAGCGCGGGACAGGCGAACTACGAGCAGTACTTC. The rearrangement uses TRBV9 and TRBJ2-7, with 8 nucleotides matching TRBD1. Germline CDR1 reads SGDLS; CDR2 reads YYNGEE. V gave up 3 bases and J gave up 3 bases; unmatched junction bases: 5. The CDR3 runs 14 residues.